Reported below is one TCR beta chain. The antigen remains unidentified. In building TCR beta libraries, iRepertoire HTBI primers were used together with Arm-PCR of CDR3 regions. TCRdb re-derived calls from the multiplex PCR reads in MiXCR, one entry per CDR3 protein. The sample consists of under 500,000 distinct CDR3 sequences, around 20% of them appearing once. This sample stems from a study of regulatory T cells in long-lasting Graves disease. Broader study findings: Persistent disease showed a preference for TRBV28, TRBJ1-2 and TRBJ2-5. It was possible that the small sample size reduced accuracy. Whereas new patients shared 800 to 1,000 public clonotypes, persistent patients shared more, at approximately 2,700.

This CDR3 has 16 amino acids. Germline-derived CDR1 and CDR2 are DFQATT and SNEGSKA (reference sequence). V lost 0 bases to trimming and J lost 0 bases, with 12 bases between them. The time point denotes: persistent/refractory GD, antithyroid drugs over 5 years with positive TRAb. The TCR library was made from RNA that had been extracted from PBMCs in TRIzol. The chain employs TRBV20-1 and TRBJ2-1, with unresolved D. The TCR originated in a female donor with Graves disease. The specimen was peripheral blood mononuclear cells (PBMCs), collected when the disease was refractory, from a patient treated with antithyroid drugs. The CDR3 nucleotides are TGCAGTGCTAGAGATCCTGGTCAAACCTCCTACAATGAGCAGTTCTTC. As protein: CSARDPGQTSYNEQFF.